This T cell receptor (beta chain) was captured in a study of T cell repertoires in cytomegalovirus infection. The V and J ends lost 4 bases and 4 bases, in that order; junction bases with no gene match: 7. The CDR3 loop spans 15 amino acids. Germline-derived CDR1 and CDR2 are SGHDT and YYEEEE. Via MiXCR, TCRdb re-called the reads, giving one row per CDR3 protein. The table records around 710,000 distinct CDR3 sequences, 25% to 35% of them present only once. Regarding this clonotype: Antigen: not known.

The clonotype was recovered from a human donor in good health (CMV status not recorded). Some clones in this sample may be carry-over from other donors' samples. The sequenced sample was cultured CD8+ T cells from PBMCs, obtained from culture after CMV antigen stimulation. The chain combines TRBV5-6 with TRBJ2-1, with 8 positions matching TRBD1. This chain's CDR3 is CASSLDRVEYNEQFF. The CDR3 bases are TGTGCCAGCAGCCTGGACAGGGTAGAATACAATGAGCAGTTCTTC.